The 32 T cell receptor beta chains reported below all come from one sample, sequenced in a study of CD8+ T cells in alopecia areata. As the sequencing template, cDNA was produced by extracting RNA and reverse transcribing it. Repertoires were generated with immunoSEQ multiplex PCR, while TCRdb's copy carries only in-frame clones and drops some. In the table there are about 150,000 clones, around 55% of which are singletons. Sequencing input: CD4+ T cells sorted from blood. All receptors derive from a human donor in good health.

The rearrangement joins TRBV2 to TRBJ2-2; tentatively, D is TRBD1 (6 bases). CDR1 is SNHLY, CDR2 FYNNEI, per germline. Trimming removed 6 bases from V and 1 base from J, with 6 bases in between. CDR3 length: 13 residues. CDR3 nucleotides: TGTGCCAGCAGGGACAGGAACACCGGGGAGCTGTTTTTT. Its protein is CASRDRNTGELFF. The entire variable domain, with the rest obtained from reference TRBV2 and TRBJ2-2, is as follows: EPEVTQTPSHQVTQMGQEVILRCVPISNHLYFYWYRQILGQKVEFLVSFYNNEISEKSEIFDDQFSVERPDGSNFTLKIRSTKLEDSAMYFCASRDRNTGELFFGEGSRLTVL.

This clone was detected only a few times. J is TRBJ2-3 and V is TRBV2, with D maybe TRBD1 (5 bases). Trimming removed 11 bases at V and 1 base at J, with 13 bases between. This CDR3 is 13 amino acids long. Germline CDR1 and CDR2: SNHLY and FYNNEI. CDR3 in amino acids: CAGRLGRTDTQYF. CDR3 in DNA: TGTGCCGGTCGATTGGGGCGCACAGATACGCAGTATTTT.

CDR3 DNA sequence: TGTGCCAGCAGCCAACAGGGGGCTACAGATACGCAGTATTTT. This translates into CASSQQGATDTQYF. The genes are TRBV5-4 and TRBJ2-3; TRBD1 agrees at 9 bases. From germline, CDR1 is SGHNT and CDR2 YYREEE (reference sequence). The V segment lost 4 bases and the J segment 3 bases; nucleotides outside the gene matches: 3. The CDR3 length is 14 residues.

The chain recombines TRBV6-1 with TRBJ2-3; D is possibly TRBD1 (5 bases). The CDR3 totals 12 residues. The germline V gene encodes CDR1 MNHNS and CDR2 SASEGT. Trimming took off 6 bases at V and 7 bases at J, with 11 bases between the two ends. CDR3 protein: CASRPQGNTQYF. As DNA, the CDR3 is TGTGCCAGCAGGCCGCAGGGAAATACGCAGTATTTT.

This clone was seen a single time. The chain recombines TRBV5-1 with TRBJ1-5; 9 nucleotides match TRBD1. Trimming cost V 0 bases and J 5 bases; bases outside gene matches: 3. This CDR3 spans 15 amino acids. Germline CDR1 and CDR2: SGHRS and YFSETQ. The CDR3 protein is CASSLGDRDDQPQHF. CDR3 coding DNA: TGCGCCAGCAGCTTGGGGGACAGGGATGATCAGCCCCAGCATTTT.

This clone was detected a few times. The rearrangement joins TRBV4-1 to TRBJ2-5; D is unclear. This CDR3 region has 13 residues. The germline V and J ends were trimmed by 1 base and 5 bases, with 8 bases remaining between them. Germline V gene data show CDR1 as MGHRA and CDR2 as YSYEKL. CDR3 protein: CASSQVIGETQYF. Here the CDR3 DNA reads TGCGCCAGCAGCCAAGTGATTGGGGAGACCCAGTACTTC.

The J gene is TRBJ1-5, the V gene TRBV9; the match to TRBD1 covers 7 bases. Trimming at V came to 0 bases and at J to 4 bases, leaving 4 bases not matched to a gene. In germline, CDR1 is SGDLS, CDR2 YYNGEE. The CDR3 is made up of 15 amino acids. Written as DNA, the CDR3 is TGTGCCAGCAGCGTAGGGCCCAGGGGGAATCAGCCCCAGCATTTT. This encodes CASSVGPRGNQPQHF.

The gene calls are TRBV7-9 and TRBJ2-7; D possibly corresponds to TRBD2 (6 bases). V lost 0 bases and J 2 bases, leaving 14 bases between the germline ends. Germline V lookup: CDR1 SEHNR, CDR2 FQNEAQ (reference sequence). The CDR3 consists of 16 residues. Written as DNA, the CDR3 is TGTGCCAGCAGCTTAGCGGAGGGGACGGGTACCTACGAGCAGTACTTC. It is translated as CASSLAEGTGTYEQYF.

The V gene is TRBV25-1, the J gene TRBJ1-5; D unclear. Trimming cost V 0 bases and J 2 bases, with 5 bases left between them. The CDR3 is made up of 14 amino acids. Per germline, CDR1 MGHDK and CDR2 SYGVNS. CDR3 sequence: CASSEYGGNQPQHF. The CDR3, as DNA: TGTGCCAGCAGTGAATATGGGGGCAATCAGCCCCAGCATTTT.

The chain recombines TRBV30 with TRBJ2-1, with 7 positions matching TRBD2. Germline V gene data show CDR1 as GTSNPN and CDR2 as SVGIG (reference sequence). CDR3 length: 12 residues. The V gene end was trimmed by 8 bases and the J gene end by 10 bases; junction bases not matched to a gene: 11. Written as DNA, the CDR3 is TGTGCCGTCAGGAGGGAGGGCCGGGAGCAGTTCTTC. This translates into CAVRREGREQFF.

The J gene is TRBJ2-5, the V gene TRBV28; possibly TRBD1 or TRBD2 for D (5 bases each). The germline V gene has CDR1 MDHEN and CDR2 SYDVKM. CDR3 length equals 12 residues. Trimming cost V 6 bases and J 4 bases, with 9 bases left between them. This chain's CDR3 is CASRGVGETQYF. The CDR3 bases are TGTGCCAGCAGGGGGGTCGGAGAGACCCAGTACTTC.

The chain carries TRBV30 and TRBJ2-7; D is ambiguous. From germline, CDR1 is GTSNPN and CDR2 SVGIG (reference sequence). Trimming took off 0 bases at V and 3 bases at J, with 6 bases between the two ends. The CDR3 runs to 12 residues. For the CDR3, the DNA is TGTGCCTGGAGTGTAACTCTCTACGAGCAGTACTTC. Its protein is CAWSVTLYEQYF.

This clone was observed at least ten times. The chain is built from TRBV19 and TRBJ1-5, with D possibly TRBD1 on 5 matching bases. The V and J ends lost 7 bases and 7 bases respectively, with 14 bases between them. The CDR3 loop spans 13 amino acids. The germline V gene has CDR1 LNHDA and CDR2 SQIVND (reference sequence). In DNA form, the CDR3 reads TGTGCCAGTAACCTTCTGGGGGACCAGCCCCAGCATTTT. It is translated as CASNLLGDQPQHF. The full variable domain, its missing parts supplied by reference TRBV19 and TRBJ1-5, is DGGITQSPKYLFRKEGQNVTLSCEQNLNHDAMYWYRQDPGQGLRLIYYSQIVNDFQKGDIAEGYSVSREKKESFPLTVTSAQKNPTAFYLCASNLLGDQPQHFGDGTRLSIL.

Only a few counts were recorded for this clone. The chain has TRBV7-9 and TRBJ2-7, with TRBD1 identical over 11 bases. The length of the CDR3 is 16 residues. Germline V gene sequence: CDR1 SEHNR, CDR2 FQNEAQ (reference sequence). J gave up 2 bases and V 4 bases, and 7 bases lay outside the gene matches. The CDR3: CASSSPRGQGAYEQYF. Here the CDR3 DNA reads TGTGCCAGCAGCTCGCCCCGGGGACAGGGGGCCTACGAGCAGTACTTC.

The CDR3 reads CASSLGPTRLAGAEQYF. CDR3 DNA sequence: TGTGCCAGCAGCTTAGGCCCTACGCGACTAGCGGGAGCCGAGCAGTACTTC. This chain uses TRBV9 with TRBJ2-7; TRBD2 matches 12 bases. CDR1 SGDLS and CDR2 YYNGEE come from the germline V gene. V lost 4 bases to trimming and J lost 6 bases; unmatched junction nucleotides: 14. This CDR3 has 17 residues.

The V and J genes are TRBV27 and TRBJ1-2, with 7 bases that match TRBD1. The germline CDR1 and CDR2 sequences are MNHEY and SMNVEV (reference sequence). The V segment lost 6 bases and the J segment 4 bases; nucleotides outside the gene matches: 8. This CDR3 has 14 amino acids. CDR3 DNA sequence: TGTGCCAGCAGACGGAACAGGGGCCCCTATGGCTACACCTTC. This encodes CASRRNRGPYGYTF.

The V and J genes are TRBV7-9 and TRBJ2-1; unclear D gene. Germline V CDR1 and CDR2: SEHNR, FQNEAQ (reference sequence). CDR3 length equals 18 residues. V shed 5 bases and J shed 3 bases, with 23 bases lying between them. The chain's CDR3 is CASSVWRPRARDYNEQFF. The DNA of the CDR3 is TGTGCCAGCAGCGTATGGCGACCTAGAGCGAGAGACTACAATGAGCAGTTCTTC.

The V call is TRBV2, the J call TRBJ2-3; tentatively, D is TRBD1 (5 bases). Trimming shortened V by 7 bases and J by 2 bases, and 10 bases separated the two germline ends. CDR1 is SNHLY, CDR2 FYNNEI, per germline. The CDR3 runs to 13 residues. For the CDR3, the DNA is TGTGCCAGCAATGGGGCGGACACAGATACGCAGTATTTT. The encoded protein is CASNGADTDTQYF.

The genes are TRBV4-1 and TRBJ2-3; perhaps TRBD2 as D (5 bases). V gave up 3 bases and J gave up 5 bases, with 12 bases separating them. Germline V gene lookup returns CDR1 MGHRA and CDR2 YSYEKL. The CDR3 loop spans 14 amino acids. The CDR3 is CASSQPSRGDTQYF. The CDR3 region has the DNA TGCGCCAGCAGCCAGCCATCCCGGGGAGATACGCAGTATTTT.

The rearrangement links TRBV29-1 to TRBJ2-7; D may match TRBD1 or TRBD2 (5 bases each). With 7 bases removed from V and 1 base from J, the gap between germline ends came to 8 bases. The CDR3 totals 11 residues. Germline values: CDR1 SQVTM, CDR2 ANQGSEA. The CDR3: CSGGESYEQYF. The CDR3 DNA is TGCAGCGGAGGGGAATCCTACGAGCAGTACTTC.

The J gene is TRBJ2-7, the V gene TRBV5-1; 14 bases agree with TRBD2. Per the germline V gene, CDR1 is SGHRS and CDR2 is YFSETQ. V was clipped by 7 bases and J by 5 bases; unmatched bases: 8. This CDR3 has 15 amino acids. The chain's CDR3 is CASGSTSGRAHEQYF. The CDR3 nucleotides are TGCGCCAGCGGATCGACTAGCGGGAGGGCCCACGAGCAGTACTTC.

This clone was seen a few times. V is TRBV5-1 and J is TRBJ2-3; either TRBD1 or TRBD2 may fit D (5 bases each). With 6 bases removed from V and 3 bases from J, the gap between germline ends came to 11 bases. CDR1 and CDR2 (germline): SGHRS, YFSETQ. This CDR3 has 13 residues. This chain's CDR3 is CASTPGATDTQYF. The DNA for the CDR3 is TGCGCCAGCACACCCGGGGCTACAGATACGCAGTATTTT.

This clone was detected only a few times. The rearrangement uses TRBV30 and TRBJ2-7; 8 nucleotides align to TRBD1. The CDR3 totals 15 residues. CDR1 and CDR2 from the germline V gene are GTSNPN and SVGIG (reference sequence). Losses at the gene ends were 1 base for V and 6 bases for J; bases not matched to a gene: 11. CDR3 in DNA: TGTGCCTGGAGTGGCAGGACAGGGTGGACAGGCGAGCAGTACTTC. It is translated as CAWSGRTGWTGEQYF.

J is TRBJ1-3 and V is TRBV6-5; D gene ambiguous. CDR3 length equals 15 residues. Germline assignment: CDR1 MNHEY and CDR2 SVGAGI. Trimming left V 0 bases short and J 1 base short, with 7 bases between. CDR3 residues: CASSYSELSGNTIYF. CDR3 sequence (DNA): TGTGCCAGCAGTTACTCGGAATTATCTGGAAACACCATATATTTT.

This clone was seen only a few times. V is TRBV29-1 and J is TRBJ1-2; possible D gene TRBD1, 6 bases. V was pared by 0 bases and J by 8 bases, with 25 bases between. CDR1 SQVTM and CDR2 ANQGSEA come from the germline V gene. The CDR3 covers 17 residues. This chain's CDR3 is CSVEDLRTASTQGGYTF. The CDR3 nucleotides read TGCAGCGTTGAAGATCTTCGGACAGCTTCTACCCAGGGGGGCTACACCTTC.

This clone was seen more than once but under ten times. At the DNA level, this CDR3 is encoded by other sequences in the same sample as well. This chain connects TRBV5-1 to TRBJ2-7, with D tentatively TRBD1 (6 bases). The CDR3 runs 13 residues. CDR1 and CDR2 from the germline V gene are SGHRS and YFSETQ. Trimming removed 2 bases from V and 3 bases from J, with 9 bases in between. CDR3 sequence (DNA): TGCGCCAGCAGCTTAACAGGGAACTACGAGCAGTACTTC. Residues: CASSLTGNYEQYF.

As DNA, the CDR3 is TGCAGCGCCGCTCGGCAAAGGGCTGAAGCTTTCTTT. This gives the protein CSAARQRAEAFF. The chain recombines TRBV29-1 with TRBJ1-1; D ambiguous. Germline V gene lookup returns CDR1 SQVTM and CDR2 ANQGSEA. The CDR3 totals 12 residues. The V end was cut by 7 bases, the J end by 6 bases, with 15 bases between.

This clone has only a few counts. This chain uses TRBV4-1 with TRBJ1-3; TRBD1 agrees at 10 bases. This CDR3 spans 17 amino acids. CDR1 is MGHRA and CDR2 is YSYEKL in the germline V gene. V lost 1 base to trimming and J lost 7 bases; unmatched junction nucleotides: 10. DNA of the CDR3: TGCGCCAGCAGCCAAGGGGGACAGGGGACTATGAGGAACACCATATATTTT. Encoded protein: CASSQGGQGTMRNTIYF.

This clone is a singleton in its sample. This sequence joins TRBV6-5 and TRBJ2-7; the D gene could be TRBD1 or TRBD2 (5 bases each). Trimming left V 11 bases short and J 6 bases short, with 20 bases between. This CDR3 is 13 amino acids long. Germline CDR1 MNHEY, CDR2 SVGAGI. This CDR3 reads CAGRPGRPSEQYF. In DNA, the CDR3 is TGTGCCGGCCGACCGGGACGACCATCCGAGCAGTACTTC.

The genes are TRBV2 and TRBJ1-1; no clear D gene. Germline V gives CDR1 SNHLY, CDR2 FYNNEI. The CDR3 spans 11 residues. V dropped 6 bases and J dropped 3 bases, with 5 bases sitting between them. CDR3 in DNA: TGTGCCAGCAGCGGTTACACTGAAGCTTTCTTT. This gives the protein CASSGYTEAFF. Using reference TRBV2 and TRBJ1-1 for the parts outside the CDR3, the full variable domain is EPEVTQTPSHQVTQMGQEVILRCVPISNHLYFYWYRQILGQKVEFLVSFYNNEISEKSEIFDDQFSVERPDGSNFTLKIRSTKLEDSAMYFCASSGYTEAFFGQGTRLTVV.

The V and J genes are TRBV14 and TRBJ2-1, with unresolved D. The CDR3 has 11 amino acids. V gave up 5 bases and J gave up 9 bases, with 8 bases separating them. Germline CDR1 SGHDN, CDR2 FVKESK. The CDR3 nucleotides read TGTGCCAGCAGCTATGCGATTGAGCAGTTCTTC. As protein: CASSYAIEQFF.

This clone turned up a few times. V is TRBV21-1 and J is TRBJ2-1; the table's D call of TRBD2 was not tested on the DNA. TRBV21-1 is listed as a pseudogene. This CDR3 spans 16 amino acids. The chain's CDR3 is CASSKEASGSYNEQFF. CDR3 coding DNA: TGTGCCAGCAGCAAAGAAGCGAGCGGCTCCTACAATGAGCAGTTCTTC.